The 4 T cell receptor beta chains listed next were all sequenced from one sample in a study of blood T cell repertoires in COVID-19. The table came from immunoSEQ multiplex PCR; TCRdb's copy has only in-frame clones and leaves some out. The data contain about 260,000 clones, 87% of them singletons. The sequenced material came from peripheral blood. These receptors all stem from a middle-aged woman who had recovered from COVID-19.

The chain joins TRBV7-8 to TRBJ1-5; 7 nucleotides align to TRBD1. Germline loops: CDR1 SGHVS, CDR2 FQNEAQ. The CDR3 is 14 residues long. The junction had 8 bases not matched to a gene; V was cut back by 5 bases and J by 7 bases. The CDR3 DNA reads as TGTGCCAGCAGCCTGACAGGGCCGCGACAGCCCCAGCATTTT. Its translation is CASSLTGPRQPQHF.

CDR3 DNA sequence: TGCAGCGTTGTTTCACCGAGGAACACTGAAGCTTTCTTT. It specifies CSVVSPRNTEAFF. The V call is TRBV29-1, the J call TRBJ1-1; D ambiguous. Trimming took off 4 bases at V and 1 base at J, with 10 bases between the two ends. The CDR3 runs to 13 residues. Germline V gene sequence: CDR1 SQVTM, CDR2 ANQGSEA.

The rearrangement uses TRBV9 and TRBJ2-3; no definite D call. This CDR3 spans 15 amino acids. Looked up from germline, CDR1 is SGDLS and CDR2 is YYNGEE. The V end was cut by 4 bases, the J end by 1 base, with 13 bases between. CDR3 DNA: TGTGCCAGCAGCTCCGGGTTTCAACGCACAGATACGCAGTATTTT. Residues: CASSSGFQRTDTQYF.

The chain joins TRBV4-3 to TRBJ2-6; 7 bases are shared with TRBD1. The V and J ends lost 3 bases and 1 base, in that order; junction bases with no gene match: 6. The CDR3 sequence is 17 residues long. The germline V gene has CDR1 LGHNA and CDR2 YSLEER. The CDR3 nucleotides read TGCGCCAGCAGCCAGTACAGGGGTAAATCTGGGGCCAACGTCCTGACTTTC. Protein: CASSQYRGKSGANVLTF.